Here is one TCR beta chain with its context. Libraries were prepared by immunoSEQ multiplex PCR; TCRdb keeps only in-frame clonotypes and omits some of them. Of 26,000 or so clones in the sample, less than 90% were seen once. Per germline, CDR1 MGHRA and CDR2 YSYEKL. The V and J ends lost 4 bases and 2 bases, in that order; junction bases with no gene match: 4. CDR3 size: 15 residues. The record originates from a study of T cells in localized non-small cell lung cancer. The chain employs TRBV4-1 and TRBJ1-4; TRBD1 matches 7 bases. Sequencing was performed on peripheral blood, taken before any cancer treatment. This clonotype was sampled from an older female donor with stage I lung adenocarcinoma. CDR3 amino acids: CASSPETGTNEKLFF. The DNA of the CDR3 is TGCGCCAGCAGCCCAGAGACAGGGACTAATGAAAAACTGTTTTTT.